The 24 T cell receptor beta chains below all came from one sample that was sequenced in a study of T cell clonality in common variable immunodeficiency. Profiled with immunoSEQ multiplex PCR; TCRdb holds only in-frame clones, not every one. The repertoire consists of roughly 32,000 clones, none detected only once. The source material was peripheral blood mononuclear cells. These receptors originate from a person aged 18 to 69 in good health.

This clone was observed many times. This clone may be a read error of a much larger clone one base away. The sequenced part of the CDR3 DNA is TGTGCCAGCAGTAGACGGACAGCTGGGGCCAACGTA. This translates into CASSRRTAGANV. The whole CDR3 reads CASSRRTAGANVLFF. The chain employs TRBV6-2 or TRBV6-3 and TRBJ1-4; tentative D call: TRBD1 (6 bases). The CDR3 goes on 3 residues after the read ends, and that part is filled in from the germline J gene. The CDR3 totals 15 residues. Germline CDR1 and CDR2: MNHEY and SVGEGT.

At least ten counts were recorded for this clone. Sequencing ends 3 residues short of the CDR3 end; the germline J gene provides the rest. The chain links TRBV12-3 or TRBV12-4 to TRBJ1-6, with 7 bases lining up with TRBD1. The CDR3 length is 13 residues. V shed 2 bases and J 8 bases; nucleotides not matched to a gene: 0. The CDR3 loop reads CASSLQGDSPLHF. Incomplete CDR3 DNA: TGTGCCAGCAGTTTACAGGGGGATTCACCC.

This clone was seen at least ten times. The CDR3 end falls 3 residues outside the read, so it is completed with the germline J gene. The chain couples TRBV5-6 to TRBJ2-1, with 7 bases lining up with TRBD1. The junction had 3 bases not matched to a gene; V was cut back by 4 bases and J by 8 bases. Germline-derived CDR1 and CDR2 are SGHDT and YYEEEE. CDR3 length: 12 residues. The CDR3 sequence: CASSRGGYEQFF. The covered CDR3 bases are TGTGCCAGCAGCCGAGGGGGCTATGAG.

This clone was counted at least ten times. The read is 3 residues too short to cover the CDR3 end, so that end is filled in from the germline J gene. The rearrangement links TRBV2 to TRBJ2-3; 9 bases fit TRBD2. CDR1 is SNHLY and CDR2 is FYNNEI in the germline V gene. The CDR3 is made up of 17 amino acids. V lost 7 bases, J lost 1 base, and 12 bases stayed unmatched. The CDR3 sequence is CASKRTSGPTRTDTQYF. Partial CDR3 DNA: TGTGCCAGCAAGCGAACTAGCGGGCCTACACGCACAGATACG.

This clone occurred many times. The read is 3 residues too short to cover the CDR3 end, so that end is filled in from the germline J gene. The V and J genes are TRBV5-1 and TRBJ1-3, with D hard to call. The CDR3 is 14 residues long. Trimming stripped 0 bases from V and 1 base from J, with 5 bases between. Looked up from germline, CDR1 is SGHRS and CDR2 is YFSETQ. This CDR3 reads CASSLDLSGNTIYF. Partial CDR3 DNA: TGCGCCAGCAGCTTGGACTTGTCTGGAAACACC.

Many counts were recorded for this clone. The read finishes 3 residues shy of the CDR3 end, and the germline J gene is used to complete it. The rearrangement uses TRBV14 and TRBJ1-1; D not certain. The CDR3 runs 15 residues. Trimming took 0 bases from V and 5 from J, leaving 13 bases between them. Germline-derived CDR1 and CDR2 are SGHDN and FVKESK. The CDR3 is CASSQDPPYRTEAFF. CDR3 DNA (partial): TGTGCCAGCAGCCAAGATCCCCCCTACCGGACTGAA.

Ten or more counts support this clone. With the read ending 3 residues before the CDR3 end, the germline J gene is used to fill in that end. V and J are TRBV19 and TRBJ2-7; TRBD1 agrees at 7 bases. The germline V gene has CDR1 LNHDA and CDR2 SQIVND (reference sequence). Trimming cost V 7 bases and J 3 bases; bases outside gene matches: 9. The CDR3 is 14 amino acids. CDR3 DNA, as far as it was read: TGTGCCAGTAAGGGACAGAGTAATTTCTACGAG. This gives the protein CASKGQSNFYE. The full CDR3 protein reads CASKGQSNFYEQYF.

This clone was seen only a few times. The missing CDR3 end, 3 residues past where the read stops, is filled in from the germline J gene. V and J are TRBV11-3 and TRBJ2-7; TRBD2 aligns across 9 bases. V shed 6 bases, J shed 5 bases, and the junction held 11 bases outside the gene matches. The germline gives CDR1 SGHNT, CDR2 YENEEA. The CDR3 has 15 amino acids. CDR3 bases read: TGTGCCAGCAGAGGGGGACTAGCCACCCTGGACGAG. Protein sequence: CASRGGLATLDE. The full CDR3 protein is CASRGGLATLDEQYF.

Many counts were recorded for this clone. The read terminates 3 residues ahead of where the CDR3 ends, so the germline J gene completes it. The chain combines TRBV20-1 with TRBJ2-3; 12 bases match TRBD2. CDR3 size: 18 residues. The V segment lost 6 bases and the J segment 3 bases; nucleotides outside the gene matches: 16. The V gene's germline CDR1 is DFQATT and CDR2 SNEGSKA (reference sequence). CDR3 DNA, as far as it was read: TGCAGTGCAACCAATCTAGCGGGAGGGCCTCGACCGACAGATACG. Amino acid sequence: CSATNLAGGPRPTDT. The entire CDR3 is CSATNLAGGPRPTDTQYF.

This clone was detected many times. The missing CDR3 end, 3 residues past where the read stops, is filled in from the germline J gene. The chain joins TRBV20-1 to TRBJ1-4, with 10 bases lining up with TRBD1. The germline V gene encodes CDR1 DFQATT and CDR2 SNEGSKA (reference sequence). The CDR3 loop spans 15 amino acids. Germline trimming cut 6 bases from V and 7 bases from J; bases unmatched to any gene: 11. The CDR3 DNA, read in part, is TGCAGTGCCGGACAGGGGGGCGCCTCCCTTGAAAAA. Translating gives CSAGQGGASLEK. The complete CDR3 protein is CSAGQGGASLEKLFF.

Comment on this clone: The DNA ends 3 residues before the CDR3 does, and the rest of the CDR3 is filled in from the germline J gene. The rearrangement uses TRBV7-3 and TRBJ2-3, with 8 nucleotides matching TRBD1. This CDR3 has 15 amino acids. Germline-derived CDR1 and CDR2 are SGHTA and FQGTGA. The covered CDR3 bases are TGTGCCAGCAGCTTAACGTCAGGGGGCCAAGAGACG. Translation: CASSLTSGGQET. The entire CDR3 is CASSLTSGGQETQYF.

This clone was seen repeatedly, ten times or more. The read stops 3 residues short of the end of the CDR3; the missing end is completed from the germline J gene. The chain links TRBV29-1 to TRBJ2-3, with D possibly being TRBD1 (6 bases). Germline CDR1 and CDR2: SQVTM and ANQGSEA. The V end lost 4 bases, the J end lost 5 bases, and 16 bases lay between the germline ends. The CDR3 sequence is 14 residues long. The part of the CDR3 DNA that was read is TGCAGCGTTGGTGTAGTCAGAGGGGGAGATACG. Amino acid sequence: CSVGVVRGGDT. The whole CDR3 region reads CSVGVVRGGDTQYF.

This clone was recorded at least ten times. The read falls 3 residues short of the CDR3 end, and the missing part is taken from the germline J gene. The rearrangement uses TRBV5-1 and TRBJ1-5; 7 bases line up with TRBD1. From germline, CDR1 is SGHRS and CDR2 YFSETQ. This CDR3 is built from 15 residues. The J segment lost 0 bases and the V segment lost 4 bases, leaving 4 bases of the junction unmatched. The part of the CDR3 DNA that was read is TGCGCCAGCAGCATAACAGGGGATAGCAATCAGCCC. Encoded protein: CASSITGDSNQP. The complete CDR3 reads CASSITGDSNQPQHF.

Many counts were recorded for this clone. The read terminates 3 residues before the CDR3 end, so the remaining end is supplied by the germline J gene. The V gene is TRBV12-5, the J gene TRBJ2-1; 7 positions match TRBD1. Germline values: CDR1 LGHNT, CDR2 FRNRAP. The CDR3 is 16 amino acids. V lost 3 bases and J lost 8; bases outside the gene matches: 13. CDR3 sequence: CASGFGRTGPLDEQFF. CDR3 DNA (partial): TGTGCTAGTGGTTTCGGACGGACAGGCCCCTTGGATGAG.

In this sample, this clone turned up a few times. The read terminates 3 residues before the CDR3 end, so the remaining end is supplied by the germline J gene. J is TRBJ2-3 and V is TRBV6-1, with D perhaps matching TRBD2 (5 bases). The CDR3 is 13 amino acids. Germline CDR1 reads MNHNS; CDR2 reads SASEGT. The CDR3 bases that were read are TGTGCCAGCAGTGCCGGGGTTTGGGAGACG. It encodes CASSAGVWET. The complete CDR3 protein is CASSAGVWETQYF.

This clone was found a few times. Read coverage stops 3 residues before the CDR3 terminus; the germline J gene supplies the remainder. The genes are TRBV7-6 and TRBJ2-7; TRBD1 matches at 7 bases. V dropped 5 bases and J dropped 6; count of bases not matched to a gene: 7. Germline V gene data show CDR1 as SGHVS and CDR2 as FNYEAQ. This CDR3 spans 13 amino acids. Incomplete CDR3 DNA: TGTGCCAGCAGCCCTGGGGCAGGGGGCGAG. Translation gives CASSPGAGGE. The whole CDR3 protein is CASSPGAGGEQYF.

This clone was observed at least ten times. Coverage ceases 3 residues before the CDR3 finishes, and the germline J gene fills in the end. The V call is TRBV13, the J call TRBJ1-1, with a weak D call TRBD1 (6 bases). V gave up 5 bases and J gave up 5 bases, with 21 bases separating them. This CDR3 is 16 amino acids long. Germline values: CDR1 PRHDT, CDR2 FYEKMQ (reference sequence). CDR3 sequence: CASSVSLARGITEAFF. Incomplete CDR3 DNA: TGTGCCAGCAGCGTTTCCCTTGCTAGGGGGATTACTGAA.

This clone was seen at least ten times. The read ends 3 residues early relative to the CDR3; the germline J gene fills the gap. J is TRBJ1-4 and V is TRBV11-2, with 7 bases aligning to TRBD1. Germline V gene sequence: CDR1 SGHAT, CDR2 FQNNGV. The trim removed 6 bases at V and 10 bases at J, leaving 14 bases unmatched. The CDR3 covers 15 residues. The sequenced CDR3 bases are TGTGCCAGCAGGTCCGAGGGGGCAGGGATGGGAAAA. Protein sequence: CASRSEGAGMGK. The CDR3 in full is CASRSEGAGMGKLFF.

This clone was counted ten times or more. This CDR3 is CATQHQGKSYDYTF. CDR3 DNA, as far as it was read: TGTGCCACACAACATCAGGGCAAAAGCTACGAC. The chain couples TRBV10-3 to TRBJ1-2; D might be TRBD1 (5 bases). Read sequence stops 3 residues before the CDR3 end, and the germline J gene provides the missing end. CDR1 is ENHRY, CDR2 SYGVKD, per germline. This CDR3 comprises 14 residues.

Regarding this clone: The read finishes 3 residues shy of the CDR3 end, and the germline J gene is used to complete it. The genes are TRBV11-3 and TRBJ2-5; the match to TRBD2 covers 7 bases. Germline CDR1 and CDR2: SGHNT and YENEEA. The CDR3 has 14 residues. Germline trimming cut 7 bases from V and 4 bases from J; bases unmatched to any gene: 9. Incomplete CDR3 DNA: TGTGCCAGCAACCTTGGCGGGAGAAGAGAGACC. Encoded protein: CASNLGGRRET. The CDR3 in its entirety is CASNLGGRRETQYF.

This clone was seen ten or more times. The sequenced CDR3 bases are TGTGCCAGTAGTATCGGGTATACTAGCGGGAGAGATACG. It codes for CASSIGYTSGRDT. The CDR3 in full is CASSIGYTSGRDTQYF. The chain links TRBV19 to TRBJ2-3, with TRBD2 matching over 11 bases. Sequencing ends 3 residues short of the CDR3 end; the germline J gene provides the rest. Germline-derived CDR1 and CDR2 are LNHDA and SQIVND (reference sequence). V trimming: 3 bases; J trimming: 5 bases; junction bases outside the gene matches: 7. The CDR3 is 16 residues long.

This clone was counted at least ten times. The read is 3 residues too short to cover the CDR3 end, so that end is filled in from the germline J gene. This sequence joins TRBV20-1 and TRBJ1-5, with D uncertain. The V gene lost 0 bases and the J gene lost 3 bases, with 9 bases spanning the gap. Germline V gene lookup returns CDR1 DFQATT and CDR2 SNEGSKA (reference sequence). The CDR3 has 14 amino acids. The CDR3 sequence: CSAREAAPNQPQHF. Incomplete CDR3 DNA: TGCAGTGCTAGAGAAGCCGCTCCCAATCAGCCC.

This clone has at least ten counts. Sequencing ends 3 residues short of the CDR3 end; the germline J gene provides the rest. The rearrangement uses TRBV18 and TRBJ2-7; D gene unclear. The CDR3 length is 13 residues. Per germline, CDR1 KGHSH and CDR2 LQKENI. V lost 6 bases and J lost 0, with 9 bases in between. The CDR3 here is CASSPPSSYEQYF. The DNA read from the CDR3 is TGTGCCAGCTCCCCCCCTAGCTCCTACGAG. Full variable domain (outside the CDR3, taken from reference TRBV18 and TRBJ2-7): NAGVMQNPRHLVRRRGQEARLRCSPMKGHSHVYWYRQLPEEGLKFMVYLQKENIIDESGMPKERFSAEFPKEGPSILRIQQVVRGDSAAYFCASSPPSSYEQYFGPGTRLTVT.

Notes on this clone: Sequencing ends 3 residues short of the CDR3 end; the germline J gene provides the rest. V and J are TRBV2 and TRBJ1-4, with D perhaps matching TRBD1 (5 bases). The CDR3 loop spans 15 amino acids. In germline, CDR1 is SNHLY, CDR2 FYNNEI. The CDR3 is CASSERGTYNSPLFF. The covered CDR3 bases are TGTGCCAGCAGTGAAAGGGGAACCTATAATTCACCA.